A single sample is the source of the 4 T cell receptor beta chains below, sequenced in a study of stem cell transplantation in POMP-related autoinflammatory disease. Notes on the study in general: In patients with PRAID, every analyzed T-cell subset tended to show lower diversity and higher clonality. Unique TRB V-J gene pairings were limited in number in patients with PRAID.

Sequencing used immunoSEQ multiplex PCR; TCRdb keeps in-frame clones, though not all of them. The sample has around 9,000 clones, about 89% seen once. For these receptors, no antigen is known. Material: CD8+ T cells from PBMCs, obtained before stem cell transplantation. Every receptor here comes from a human donor with POMP-related autoinflammation and immune dysregulation (PRAID).

The gene calls are TRBV5-8 and TRBJ2-7, with 7 bases fitting TRBD1. The CDR3 loop spans 15 amino acids. Trimming at V came to 4 bases and at J to 3 bases, leaving 10 bases not matched to a gene. The germline V gene encodes CDR1 SGHTS and CDR2 YDEGEE. The chain's CDR3 is CASSPDRTPFYEQYF. The CDR3 DNA follows: TGTGCCAGCAGCCCGGACAGGACCCCATTCTACGAGCAGTACTTC.

The rearrangement joins TRBV27 to TRBJ2-3; D perhaps matches TRBD2 (5 bases). Trimming pared 4 bases from V and 5 bases from J, leaving 13 bases between. Germline V CDR1 and CDR2: MNHEY, SMNVEV (reference sequence). The CDR3 is made up of 14 amino acids. Written as DNA, the CDR3 is TGTGCCAGCAGTTCAGCACCTAGCTTAGATACGCAGTATTTT. It yields the protein CASSSAPSLDTQYF.

The V gene is TRBV27, the J gene TRBJ2-2; 8 nucleotides line up with TRBD1. With 8 bases clipped from V and 0 bases from J, the junction kept 5 bases outside the gene matches. This CDR3 spans 15 amino acids. In germline, CDR1 is MNHEY, CDR2 SMNVEV (reference sequence). CDR3 loop: CASSSDRANTGELFF. In nucleotides, the CDR3 is TGTGCCAGCTCCTCGGACAGGGCGAACACCGGGGAGCTGTTTTTT.

The chain carries TRBV11-1 and TRBJ1-1, with D unresolved. Germline-derived CDR1 and CDR2 are SGHAT and FQDESV (reference sequence). V gave up 0 bases and J gave up 1 base, with 3 bases separating them. The CDR3 runs to 13 residues. In nucleotides, the CDR3 is TGTGCCAGCAGCTTAGCGCAGAACACTGAAGCTTTCTTT. This translates into CASSLAQNTEAFF.